This record looks at one TCR beta chain sequence and its context. Antigen specificity is unknown. These data come from a study of T cell responses to AZD1222 COVID-19 vaccine. Study outcomes and limitations: Targeting of unmutated variant regions was reportedly seen in nearly half of spike-specific TCRs. Dominant at 160-218 and 743-854, vaccine-associated CD4 TCRs also spanned spike. Rises in breadth and depth of Spike-specific TCRs came after two AZD1222 doses. Donors were mostly white British, more females; clonal diversity possibly underestimated.

The data were produced by immunoSEQ multiplex PCR, yet TCRdb's version contains in-frame clones alone and is incomplete. This repertoire shows fewer than 200,000 clones, around 90% found once; its top ten account for about 24%. Trimming removed 9 bases from V and 0 bases from J; junction bases left unmatched: 8. The CDR3 is 16 residues long. CDR1 is MNHNY and CDR2 is SVGAGI in the germline V gene (reference sequence). The source material was peripheral blood, sampled 28 days after the second AZD1222 dose. This chain joins TRBV6-6 and TRBJ1-6, with TRBD1 matching over 7 bases. The receptor comes from an adult who received the AZD1222 COVID-19 vaccine. The CDR3 sequence: CASTDRESSYNSPLHF. The DNA for the CDR3 is TGTGCCAGTACCGACAGGGAGAGCTCCTATAATTCACCCCTCCACTTT.